The rows below give T cell receptor beta chains drawn from one sample of a study of Ad26.COV2.S vaccination and SARS-CoV-2 variants. TCRdb keeps only in-frame clones here, not all; method: immunoSEQ multiplex PCR. The repertoire holds approximately 410,000 clones, approximately 92% seen once, with about 1.7% in the top ten. Here the sequenced sample was peripheral blood, taken in a trial of Ad26.COV2.S vaccine versus placebo. These receptors were taken from a person aged 18 to 59 who received the Ad26.COV2.S COVID-19 vaccine or a placebo. Each CDR3 is given with its conserved first and last residue. A D gene is named only where the DNA matches it firmly. Expanded clones get a size class; other rows say once, few or many, or leave the size out.

>-|TRBJ1-2|TRBV9|-
TGTGCCAGCAGCGTAGTAACCCGTTCCAACTATGGCTACACCTTC
CASSVVTRSNYGYTF
>TRBD1|TRBJ2-7|TRBV19|-
TGTGCCAGTAGAACCGGGACAGGGCATCGTGAGGAGCAGTACTTC
CASRTGTGHREEQYF
>TRBD1|TRBJ1-1|TRBV19|-
TGTGCCAGTAGTATCCGGTCGGGACAGGGGGTAGGTGGCACTGAAGCTTTCTTT
CASSIRSGQGVGGTEAFF
>TRBD2|TRBJ2-2|TRBV30|-
TGTGCCTGGAGGCGGGGGGGGGCTACCGGGGAGCTGTTTTTT
CAWRRGGATGELFF
>-|TRBJ2-2|TRBV6-5|once
TGTGCCAGCAGTTACTCGATAGCGTATACCGGGGAGCTGTTTTTT
CASSYSIAYTGELFF
>-|TRBJ1-2|TRBV29-1|-
TGCAGCGTTGAAGATCTTACCGGGATCTATGGCTACACCTTC
CSVEDLTGIYGYTF
>TRBD2|TRBJ2-1|TRBV9|-
TGTGCCAGCAGCGTAGGACTAGCGGCTGGCAATGAGCAGTTCTTC
CASSVGLAAGNEQFF
>TRBD1|TRBJ1-1|TRBV7-2|-
TGTGCCAGCAGCTTAAACAGGGGACGCGCTGAAGCTTTCTTT
CASSLNRGRAEAFF
>TRBD2|TRBJ2-1|TRBV7-6|-
TGTGCCAGCAGCTCGACGGGGGGGCGACTATTCTTC
CASSSTGGRLFF
>-|TRBJ1-2|TRBV7-9|-
TGTGCCAGCAGCTTTTCTATTCCGGGACCCTATGGCTACACCTTC
CASSFSIPGPYGYTF
>TRBD1|TRBJ2-5|TRBV20-1|-
TGCAGTGCTAGTCGAACAGGGGTCGAGGGGACCCAGTACTTC
CSASRTGVEGTQYF
>-|TRBJ2-7|TRBV6-5|-
TGTGCCAGCAGTTATAGAGGAGCCTACGAGCAGTACTTC
CASSYRGAYEQYF
>-|TRBJ1-2|TRBV5-1|-
TGCGCCAGCAGCTTGGGGGTGATAGAAGACTATGGCTACACCTTC
CASSLGVIEDYGYTF
>TRBD2|TRBJ2-7|TRBV6-2/TRBV6-3|-
TGTGCCAGCAGTTACTACGCGGGGGGCTCCTACGAGCAGTACTTC
CASSYYAGGSYEQYF
>-|TRBJ2-7|TRBV2|-
TGTGCCAGCAGACCCCAGGGTTACGAGCAGTACTTC
CASRPQGYEQYF
>-|TRBJ2-7|TRBV5-4|-
TGTGCCAGCAGCTTGGCAGGACCGGGCGAGCAGTACTTC
CASSLAGPGEQYF
>-|TRBJ2-4|TRBV5-4|-
TGTGCCAGCAGCTTGGCCCAGGAAAACATTCAGTACTTC
CASSLAQENIQYF
>TRBD2|TRBJ2-1|TRBV7-6|-
TGTGCCAGCAGCTTACAGGGACTAGACTACAATGAGCAGTTCTTC
CASSLQGLDYNEQFF
>TRBD1|TRBJ1-5|TRBV30|-
TGTGCCTGGAGGGGGGACAGCCAAAATCAGCCCCAGCATTTT
CAWRGDSQNQPQHF
>-|TRBJ2-5|TRBV9|-
TGTGCCAGCAGCGTAGAGGGAAGAGAGACCCAGTACTTC
CASSVEGRETQYF
>-|TRBJ1-2|TRBV5-5|-
TGTGCCAGCAGCACCGCCCGGAGGGGGGACCTTAACTATGGCTACACCTTC
CASSTARRGDLNYGYTF
>-|TRBJ1-2|TRBV7-9|-
TGTGCCAGCAGCCCGATAATGAGAGGCTACACCTTC
CASSPIMRGYTF
>-|TRBJ2-3|TRBV6-5|once
TGTGCCAGCAGGCACAGCGCCACAGATACGCAGTATTTT
CASRHSATDTQYF
>TRBD1|TRBJ1-3|TRBV6-5|-
TGTGCCAGCACCCAAACAGGGGGCGGAAACACCATATATTTT
CASTQTGGGNTIYF
>-|TRBJ2-1|TRBV4-1|once
TGCGCCAGCAGCCGGTTGGGACCCCTCTACAATGAGCAGTTCTTC
CASSRLGPLYNEQFF
>-|TRBJ2-5|TRBV28|-
TGTGCCAGCAGTGGAGGGGGGGCCACAGAGACCCAGTACTTC
CASSGGGATETQYF
>-|TRBJ2-6|TRBV2|-
TGTGCCAGCATGAGGGGAGGTGTCTCTGGGGCCAACGTCCTGACTTTC
CASMRGGVSGANVLTF
>-|TRBJ2-1|TRBV11-2|-
TGTGCCAGCAGCGAATACGGGGGAAACTACAATGAGCAGTTCTTC
CASSEYGGNYNEQFF
>TRBD1|TRBJ1-2|TRBV6-6|-
TGTGCCAGCAGTCCCGGACAGGGCGGCAGCTATGGCTACACCTTC
CASSPGQGGSYGYTF
>-|TRBJ1-5|TRBV6-5|-
TGTGCCAGCAGACCCGACAGGAATCAGCCCCAGCATTTT
CASRPDRNQPQHF
>-|TRBJ1-5|TRBV4-3|-
TGCGCCAGCAGCCAAGATACAGCAGGCTATCAGCCCCAGCATTTT
CASSQDTAGYQPQHF
>TRBD1|TRBJ2-7|TRBV3-1/TRBV3-2|-
TGTGCCAGCAGCCACCTAGGACAGGGGCTGTACTTC
CASSHLGQGLYF
>-|TRBJ1-5|TRBV3-1/TRBV3-2|-
TGTGCCAGCAGCCAAGAGCGAGGACGAAGCAATCAGCCCCAGCATTTT
CASSQERGRSNQPQHF
>-|TRBJ1-2|TRBV5-1|-
TGCGCCAGCAGCTTGTCTGGGGATGGCTACACCTTC
CASSLSGDGYTF
>TRBD2|TRBJ2-5|TRBV27|-
TGTGCCAGCAGTTTAGTTCCCCCCTATAGCGGGGTGGTCGGGGAGACCCAGTACTTC
CASSLVPPYSGVVGETQYF
>TRBD1|TRBJ1-1|TRBV5-1|-
TGCGCCAGCAGCTTAAACAACAGGGGTAACACTGAAGCTTTCTTT
CASSLNNRGNTEAFF
>-|TRBJ1-5|TRBV18|-
TGTGCCAGCTCAGAATATTCTCCTGGCTGGGGGAGTAGTCAGCCCCAGCATTTT
CASSEYSPGWGSSQPQHF
>-|TRBJ1-2|TRBV2|-
TGTGCCAGCAGGGCAGGACGGCAGGGTACCTATGGCTACACCTTC
CASRAGRQGTYGYTF
>TRBD1|TRBJ2-1|TRBV5-4|-
TGTGCCAGCAGCTGGGTGGACAGGGGGGCGCATGAGCAGTTCTTC
CASSWVDRGAHEQFF
>-|TRBJ2-5|TRBV5-1|-
TGCGCCAGCAGCTTAGGTCCAAGTTACCAAGAGACCCAGTACTTC
CASSLGPSYQETQYF
>-|TRBJ2-5|TRBV7-2|once
TGTGCCAGCAGCTCGGGTCCCCGGTCGGAGACCCAGTACTTC
CASSSGPRSETQYF
>TRBD2|TRBJ2-2|TRBV5-8|-
TGTGCCAGCAGCACGCCCGGGGGGGGCGGTTCCGGGGAGCTGTTTTTT
CASSTPGGGGSGELFF
>TRBD1|TRBJ2-7|TRBV27|-
TGTGCCAGCCTTACTAGGACAGGGCCGGGCGAGCAGTACTTC
CASLTRTGPGEQYF
>-|TRBJ1-2|TRBV6-5|-
TGTGCCAGCAGTTACTCGGAGGGGTTGGGCTATGGCTACACCTTC
CASSYSEGLGYGYTF
>TRBD1|TRBJ1-5|TRBV28|once
TGTGCCAGCAGCCCGGGACAGCCCTATCAGCCCCAGCATTTT
CASSPGQPYQPQHF
>TRBD1|TRBJ2-3|TRBV9|-
TGTGCCAGCAGCGTAGAGGGGGCCGGCACAGATACGCAGTATTTT
CASSVEGAGTDTQYF
>-|TRBJ2-7|TRBV7-9|-
TGTGCCAGCAGCTTCGAGACCGAGCTCGACGAGCAGTACTTC
CASSFETELDEQYF
>-|TRBJ1-3|TRBV6-5|-
TGTGCCAGCCACAACTCTGGAAACACCATATATTTT
CASHNSGNTIYF
>-|TRBJ2-1|TRBV30|-
TGTGCCTGGAGGGTCTGGGCAGCCCCCTACAATGAGCAGTTCTTC
CAWRVWAAPYNEQFF
>-|TRBJ1-1|TRBV9|-
TGTGCCAGCAGCGTAGACCCTGGTTACACTGAAGCTTTCTTT
CASSVDPGYTEAFF
>TRBD2|TRBJ2-6|TRBV3-1/TRBV3-2|-
TGTGCCAGCAGCCCCTGGGGGACTAGCGGGGCCTCTGGGGCCAACGTCCTGACTTTC
CASSPWGTSGASGANVLTF
>-|TRBJ1-1|TRBV4-3|-
TGCGCCAGCAGCCAATCGACAGGCCCCATGAACACTGAAGCTTTCTTT
CASSQSTGPMNTEAFF
>-|TRBJ1-6|TRBV4-1|few
TGCGCCAGCAGCCAAGGAGTCGAGGGCCTTTATAATTCACCCCTCCACTTT
CASSQGVEGLYNSPLHF
>-|TRBJ2-1|TRBV10-1|-
TGCGCCAGCAGTGAGTCACGCGGGGATTATTGCAATGAGCAGTTCTTC
CASSESRGDYCNEQFF
>TRBD1|TRBJ2-6|TRBV19|-
TGTGCCAGTAGTATAGATCTATCGGGACAGGGGGCCAACGTCCTGACTTTC
CASSIDLSGQGANVLTF